This is a list of T cell receptor beta chains from one sample in a study of Tregs in tolerant kidney transplant recipients. Only in-frame clones appear in the TCRdb table, and some are missing; sequencing was by immunoSEQ multiplex PCR. Of over 60,000 clones detected, approximately 88% appear once; the ten largest clones hold around 0.38%. Here the sequenced sample was CD4+ T cells from blood, taken before the transplant. Receptor source: a human donor who received a combined kidney and bone marrow transplant. Each CDR3 is given with its conserved first and last residue. The order of the fields is J gene, clone size, D gene, CDR3 length, V gene, CDR3 DNA, CDR3 protein. The D gene is left open where the match is weak. Clone sizes are given selectively: once, few, many, or a class where the clone is expanded.

J: TRBJ2-3; size: NA; D: NA; length: 14; V: TRBV27; DNA: TGTGCCAGCAGTTTAAGTCGGGGGACAGATACGCAGTATTTT; CDR3: CASSLSRGTDTQYF
J: TRBJ1-3; size: NA; D: NA; length: 14; V: TRBV14; DNA: TGTGCCAGCAGCCAGGCCAACTCTGGAAACACCATATATTTT; CDR3: CASSQANSGNTIYF
J: TRBJ1-1; size: NA; D: NA; length: 14; V: TRBV27; DNA: TGTGCCAGCAGTTTAGCCCAGGGGAACACTGAAGCTTTCTTT; CDR3: CASSLAQGNTEAFF
J: TRBJ1-1; size: NA; D: TRBD1; length: 13; V: TRBV2; DNA: TGTGCCAGCAGTCGAACAGGGGGGGCTGAAGCTTTCTTT; CDR3: CASSRTGGAEAFF
J: TRBJ2-7; size: NA; D: TRBD1; length: 13; V: TRBV11-2; DNA: TGTGCCAGCAGATGGGACAGGGCCTACGAGCAGTACTTC; CDR3: CASRWDRAYEQYF
J: TRBJ1-3; size: NA; D: TRBD1; length: 14; V: TRBV6-6; DNA: TGTGCCAGCACCAAGTCGCAGGGGGAGTACACCATATATTTT; CDR3: CASTKSQGEYTIYF
J: TRBJ1-5; size: NA; D: NA; length: 14; V: TRBV30; DNA: TGTGCCTGGAGTGCAGGGGTTCGGAATCAGCCCCAGCATTTT; CDR3: CAWSAGVRNQPQHF
J: TRBJ2-2; size: once; D: TRBD1; length: 12; V: TRBV30; DNA: TGTGCCTGGAGTACAGGGGCCGGGGAGCTGTTTTTT; CDR3: CAWSTGAGELFF
J: TRBJ1-2; size: few; D: TRBD1; length: 12; V: TRBV10-3; DNA: TGTGCCAGCCGACAGGGAGACTATGGCTACACCTTC; CDR3: CASRQGDYGYTF
J: TRBJ2-3; size: NA; D: TRBD2; length: 18; V: TRBV4-3; DNA: TGCGCCAGCAGCCAAGAAAGCGGGACCCAGGTTACCACAGATACGCAGTATTTT; CDR3: CASSQESGTQVTTDTQYF
J: TRBJ1-2; size: NA; D: TRBD1; length: 13; V: TRBV19; DNA: TGTGCCAGTAGCGACAGGGGGAACTATGGCTACACCTTC; CDR3: CASSDRGNYGYTF
J: TRBJ2-7; size: few; D: NA; length: 11; V: TRBV7-9; DNA: TGTGCCAGCAGCCTGTCCTACGAGCAGTACTTC; CDR3: CASSLSYEQYF
J: TRBJ2-7; size: few; D: TRBD2; length: 13; V: TRBV5-1; DNA: TGCGCCAGCAGTACTAGCGGGAGTTACGAGCAGTACTTC; CDR3: CASSTSGSYEQYF